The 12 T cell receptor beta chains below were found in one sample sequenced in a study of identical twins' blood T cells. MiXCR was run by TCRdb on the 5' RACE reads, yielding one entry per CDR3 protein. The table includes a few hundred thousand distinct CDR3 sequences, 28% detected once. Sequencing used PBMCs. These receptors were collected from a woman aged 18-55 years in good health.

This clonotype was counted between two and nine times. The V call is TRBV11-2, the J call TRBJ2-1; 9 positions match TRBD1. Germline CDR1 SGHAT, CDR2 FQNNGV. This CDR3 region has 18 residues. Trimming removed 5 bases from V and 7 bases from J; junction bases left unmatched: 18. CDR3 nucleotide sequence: TGTGCCAGCAGCCAACTCCTACAGGGGGCGGCCGGTTTAAATGAGCAGTTCTTC. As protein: CASSQLLQGAAGLNEQFF. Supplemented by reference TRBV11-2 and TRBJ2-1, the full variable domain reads EAGVAQSPRYKIIEKRQSVAFWCNPISGHATLYWYQQILGQGPKLLIQFQNNGVVDDSQLPKDRFSAERLKGVDSTLKIQPAKLEDSAVYLCASSQLLQGAAGLNEQFFGPGTRLTVL.

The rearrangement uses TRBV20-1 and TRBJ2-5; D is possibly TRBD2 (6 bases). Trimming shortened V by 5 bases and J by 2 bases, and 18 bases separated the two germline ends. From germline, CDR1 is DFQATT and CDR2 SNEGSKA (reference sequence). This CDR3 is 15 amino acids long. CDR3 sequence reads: CSARLVGGLQETQYF. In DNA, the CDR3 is TGCAGTGCTCGTCTCGTCGGGGGTTTACAAGAGACCCAGTACTTC.

The CDR3 DNA sequence: TGTGCCAGCAGCCCAAGAAGGGAGGGGGCGATTTCCTATGGCTACACCTTC. Its protein product is CASSPRREGAISYGYTF. This chain connects TRBV12-3 or TRBV12-4 to TRBJ1-2, with 7 bases matching TRBD1. The trim removed 6 bases at V and 4 bases at J, leaving 17 bases unmatched. This CDR3 has 17 amino acids.

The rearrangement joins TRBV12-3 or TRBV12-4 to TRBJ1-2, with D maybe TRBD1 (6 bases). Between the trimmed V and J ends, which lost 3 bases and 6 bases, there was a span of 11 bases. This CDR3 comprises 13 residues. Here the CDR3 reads CASSFRPGDGYTF. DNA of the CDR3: TGTGCCAGCAGTTTTCGCCCAGGGGATGGCTACACCTTC.

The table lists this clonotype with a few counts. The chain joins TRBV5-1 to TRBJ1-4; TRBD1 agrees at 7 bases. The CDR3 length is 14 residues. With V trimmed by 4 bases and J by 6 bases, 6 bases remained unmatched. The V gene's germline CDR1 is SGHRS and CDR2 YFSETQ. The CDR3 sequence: CASSLQGGDEKLFF. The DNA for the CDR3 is TGCGCCAGCAGCCTCCAGGGGGGCGATGAAAAACTGTTTTTT. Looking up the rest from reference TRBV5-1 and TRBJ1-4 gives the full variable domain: KAGVTQTPRYLIKTRGQQVTLSCSPISGHRSVSWYQQTPGQGLQFLFEYFSETQRNKGNFPGRFSGRQFSNSRSEMNVSTLELGDSALYLCASSLQGGDEKLFFGSGTQLSVL.

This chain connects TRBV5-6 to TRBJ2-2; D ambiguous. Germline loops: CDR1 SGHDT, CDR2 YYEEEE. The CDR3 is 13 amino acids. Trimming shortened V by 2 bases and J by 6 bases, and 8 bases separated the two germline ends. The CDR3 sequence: CASSFDGPGELFF. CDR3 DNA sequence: TGTGCCAGCAGCTTTGACGGGCCCGGGGAGCTGTTTTTT.

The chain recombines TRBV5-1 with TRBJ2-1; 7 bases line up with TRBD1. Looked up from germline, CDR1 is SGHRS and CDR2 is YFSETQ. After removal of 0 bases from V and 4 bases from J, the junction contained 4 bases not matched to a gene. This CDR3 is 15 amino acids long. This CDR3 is CASSLVGQVYNEQFF. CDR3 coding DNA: TGCGCCAGCAGCTTGGTAGGACAGGTATACAATGAGCAGTTCTTC.

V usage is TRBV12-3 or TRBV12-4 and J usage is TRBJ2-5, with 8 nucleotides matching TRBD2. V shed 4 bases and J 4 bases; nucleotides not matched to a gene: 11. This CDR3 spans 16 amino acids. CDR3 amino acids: CASSYGLAGAGETQYF. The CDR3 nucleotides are TGTGCCAGCAGTTACGGACTAGCTGGCGCTGGAGAGACCCAGTACTTC.

CDR3 region: CASSVMGPSGGTEAFF. The DNA of the CDR3 is TGCGCCAGCAGCGTAATGGGACCGTCGGGGGGCACTGAAGCTTTCTTT. This sequence joins TRBV5-1 and TRBJ1-1, with D maybe TRBD1 (5 bases). The germline V gene has CDR1 SGHRS and CDR2 YFSETQ. The CDR3 has 16 amino acids. Trimming cost V 4 bases and J 4 bases, with 20 bases left between them.

The CDR3: CASSPRPQLDQPQHF. The CDR3 DNA reads as TGTGCCAGCTCACCACGTCCTCAGCTTGATCAGCCCCAGCATTTT. The chain has TRBV18 and TRBJ1-5; D is unresolved. Trimming left V 1 base short and J 5 bases short, with 12 bases between. The CDR3 has 15 residues. From germline, CDR1 is KGHSH and CDR2 LQKENI.

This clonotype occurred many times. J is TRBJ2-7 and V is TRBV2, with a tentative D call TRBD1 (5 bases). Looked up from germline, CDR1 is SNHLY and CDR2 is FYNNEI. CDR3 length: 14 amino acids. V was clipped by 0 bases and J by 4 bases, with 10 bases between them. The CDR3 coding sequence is TGTGCCAGCAGTGAAGCGGGGCCGGATTACGAGCAGTACTTC. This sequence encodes CASSEAGPDYEQYF. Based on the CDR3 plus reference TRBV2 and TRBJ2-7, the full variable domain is EPEVTQTPSHQVTQMGQEVILRCVPISNHLYFYWYRQILGQKVEFLVSFYNNEISEKSEIFDDQFSVERPDGSNFTLKIRSTKLEDSAMYFCASSEAGPDYEQYFGPGTRLTVT.

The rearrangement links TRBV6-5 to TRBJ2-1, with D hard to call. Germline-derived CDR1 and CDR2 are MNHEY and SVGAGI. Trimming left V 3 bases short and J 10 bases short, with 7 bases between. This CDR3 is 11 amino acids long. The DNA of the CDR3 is TGTGCCAGCAGTTATGTCGAAGAGCAGTTCTTC. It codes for CASSYVEEQFF.